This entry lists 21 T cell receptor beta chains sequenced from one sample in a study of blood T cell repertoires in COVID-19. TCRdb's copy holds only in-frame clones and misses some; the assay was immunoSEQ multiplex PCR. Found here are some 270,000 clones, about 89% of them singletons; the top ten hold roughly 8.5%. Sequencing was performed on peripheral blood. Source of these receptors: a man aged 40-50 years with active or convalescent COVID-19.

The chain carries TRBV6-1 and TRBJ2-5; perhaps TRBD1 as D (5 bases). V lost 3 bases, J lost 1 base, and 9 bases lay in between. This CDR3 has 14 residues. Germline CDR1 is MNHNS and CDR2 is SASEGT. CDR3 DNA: TGTGCCAGCAGTGAGTCAGGGCTCCAAGAGACCCAGTACTTC. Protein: CASSESGLQETQYF.

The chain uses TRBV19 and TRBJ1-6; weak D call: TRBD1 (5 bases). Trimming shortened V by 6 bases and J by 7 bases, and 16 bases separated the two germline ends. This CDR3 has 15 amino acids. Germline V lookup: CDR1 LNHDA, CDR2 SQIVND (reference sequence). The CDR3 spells CASRQGRGYNSPLHF. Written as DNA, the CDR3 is TGTGCCAGTAGGCAAGGTCGGGGGTACAATTCACCCCTCCACTTT.

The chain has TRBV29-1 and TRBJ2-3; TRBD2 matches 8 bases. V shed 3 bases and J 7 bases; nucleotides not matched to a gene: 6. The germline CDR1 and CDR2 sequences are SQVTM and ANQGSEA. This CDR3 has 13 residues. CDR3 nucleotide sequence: TGCAGCGTTGACGGGACTAGTGAGTATACGCAGTATTTT. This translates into CSVDGTSEYTQYF.

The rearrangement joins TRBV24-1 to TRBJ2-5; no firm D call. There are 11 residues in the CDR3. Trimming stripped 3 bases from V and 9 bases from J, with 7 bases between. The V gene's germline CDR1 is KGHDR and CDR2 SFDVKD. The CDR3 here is CATSDEYAQYF. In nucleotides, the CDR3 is TGTGCCACCAGTGATGAGTATGCCCAGTACTTC.

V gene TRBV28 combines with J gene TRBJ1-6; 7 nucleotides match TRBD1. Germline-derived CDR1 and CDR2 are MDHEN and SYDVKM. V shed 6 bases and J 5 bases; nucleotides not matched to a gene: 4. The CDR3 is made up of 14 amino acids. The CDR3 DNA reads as TGTGCCAGCAGCGTTCAGGGGGATAATTCACCCCTCCACTTT. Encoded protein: CASSVQGDNSPLHF.

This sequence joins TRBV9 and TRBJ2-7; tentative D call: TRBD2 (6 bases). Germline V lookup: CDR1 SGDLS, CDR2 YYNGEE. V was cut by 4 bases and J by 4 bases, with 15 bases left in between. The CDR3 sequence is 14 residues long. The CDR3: CASSLDTGAYEQYF. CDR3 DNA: TGTGCCAGCAGCTTGGACACGGGAGCTTACGAGCAGTACTTC. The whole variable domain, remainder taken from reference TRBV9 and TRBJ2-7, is DSGVTQTPKHLITATGQRVTLRCSPRSGDLSVYWYQQSLDQGLQFLIQYYNGEERAKGNILERFSAQQFPDLHSELNLSSLELGDSALYFCASSLDTGAYEQYFGPGTRLTVT.

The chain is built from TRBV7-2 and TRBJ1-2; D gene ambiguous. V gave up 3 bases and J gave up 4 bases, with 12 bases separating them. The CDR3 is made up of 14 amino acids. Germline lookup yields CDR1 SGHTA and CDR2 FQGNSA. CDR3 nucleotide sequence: TGTGCCAGCAGCTTTGAACCCGGTGTCTATGGCTACACCTTC. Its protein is CASSFEPGVYGYTF.

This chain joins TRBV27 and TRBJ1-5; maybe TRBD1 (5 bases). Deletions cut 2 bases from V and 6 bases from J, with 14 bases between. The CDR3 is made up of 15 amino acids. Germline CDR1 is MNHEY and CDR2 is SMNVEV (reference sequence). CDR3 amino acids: CASSLTGERGQPQHF. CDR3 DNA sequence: TGTGCCAGCAGTTTAACAGGTGAACGAGGTCAGCCCCAGCATTTT.

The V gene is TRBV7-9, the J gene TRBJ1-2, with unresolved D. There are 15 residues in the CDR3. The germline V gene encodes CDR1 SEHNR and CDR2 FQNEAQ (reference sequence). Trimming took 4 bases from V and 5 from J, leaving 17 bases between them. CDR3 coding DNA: TGTGCCAGCAGCTCCCATGCACAGCCTCGGTATGGCTACACCTTC. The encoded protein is CASSSHAQPRYGYTF.

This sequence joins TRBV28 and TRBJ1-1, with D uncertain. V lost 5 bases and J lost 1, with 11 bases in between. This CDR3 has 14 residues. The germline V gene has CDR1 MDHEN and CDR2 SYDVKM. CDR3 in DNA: TGTGCCAGCAGTAGCTTGGCGGAGAACACTGAAGCTTTCTTT. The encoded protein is CASSSLAENTEAFF.

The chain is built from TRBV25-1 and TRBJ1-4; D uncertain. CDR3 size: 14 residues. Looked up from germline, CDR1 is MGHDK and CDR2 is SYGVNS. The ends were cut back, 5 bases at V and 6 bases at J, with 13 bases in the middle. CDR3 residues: CASSFLEVDEKLFF. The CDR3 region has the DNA TGTGCCAGCAGTTTCCTCGAGGTAGATGAAAAACTGTTTTTT.

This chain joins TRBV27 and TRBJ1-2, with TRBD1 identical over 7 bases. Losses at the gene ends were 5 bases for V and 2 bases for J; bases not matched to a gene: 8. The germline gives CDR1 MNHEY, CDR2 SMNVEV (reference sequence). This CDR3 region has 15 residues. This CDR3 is CASSGKTGSNYGYTF. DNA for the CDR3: TGTGCCAGCAGTGGAAAGACAGGGTCCAACTATGGCTACACCTTC.

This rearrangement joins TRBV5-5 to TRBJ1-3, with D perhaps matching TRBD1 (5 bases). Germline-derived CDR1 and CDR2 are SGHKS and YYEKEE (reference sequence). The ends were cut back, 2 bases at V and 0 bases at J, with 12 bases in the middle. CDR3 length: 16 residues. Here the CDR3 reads CASSLSLGGSGNTIYF. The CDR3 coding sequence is TGTGCCAGCAGCTTAAGTTTGGGGGGCTCTGGAAACACCATATATTTT.

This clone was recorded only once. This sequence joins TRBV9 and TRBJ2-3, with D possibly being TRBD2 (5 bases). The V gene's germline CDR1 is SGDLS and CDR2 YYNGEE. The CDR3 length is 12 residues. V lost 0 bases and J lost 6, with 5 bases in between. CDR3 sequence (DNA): TGTGCCAGCAGCGTAGGGAGGGATACGCAGTATTTT. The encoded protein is CASSVGRDTQYF.

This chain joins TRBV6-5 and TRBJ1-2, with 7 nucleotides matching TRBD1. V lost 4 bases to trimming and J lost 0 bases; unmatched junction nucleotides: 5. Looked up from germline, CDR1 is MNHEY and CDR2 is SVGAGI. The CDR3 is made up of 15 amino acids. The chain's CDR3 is CASSLTGATNYGYTF. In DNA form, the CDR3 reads TGTGCCAGCAGTTTAACAGGGGCAACTAACTATGGCTACACCTTC.

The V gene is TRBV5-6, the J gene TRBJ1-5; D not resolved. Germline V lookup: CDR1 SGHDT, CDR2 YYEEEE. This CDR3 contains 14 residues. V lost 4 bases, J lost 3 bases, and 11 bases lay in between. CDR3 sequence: CASSPWEHNQPQHF. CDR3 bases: TGTGCCAGCAGCCCCTGGGAGCACAATCAGCCCCAGCATTTT.

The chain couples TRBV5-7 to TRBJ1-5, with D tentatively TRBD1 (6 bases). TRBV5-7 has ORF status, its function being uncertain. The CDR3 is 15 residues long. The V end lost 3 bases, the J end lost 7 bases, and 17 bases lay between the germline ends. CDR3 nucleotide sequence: TGTGCCAGCAGCTGGCCGGGGGGGGCTTTGCAGCCCCAGCATTTT. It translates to CASSWPGGALQPQHF.

The CDR3 nucleotides read TGTGCCAGCAGTTACTCCCCGGGACAGGGTTCCTACGAGCAGTACTTC. Its protein product is CASSYSPGQGSYEQYF. V is TRBV6-5 and J is TRBJ2-7; 9 bases map to TRBD1. The CDR3 is 16 amino acids. Germline-derived CDR1 and CDR2 are MNHEY and SVGAGI. V shed 0 bases, J shed 1 base, and the junction held 4 bases outside the gene matches.

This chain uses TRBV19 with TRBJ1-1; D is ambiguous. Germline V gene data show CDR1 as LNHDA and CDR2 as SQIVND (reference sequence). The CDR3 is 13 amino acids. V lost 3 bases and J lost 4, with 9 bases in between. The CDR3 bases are TGTGCCAGTAGTATTACTGGTCCCACTGAAGCTTTCTTT. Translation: CASSITGPTEAFF.

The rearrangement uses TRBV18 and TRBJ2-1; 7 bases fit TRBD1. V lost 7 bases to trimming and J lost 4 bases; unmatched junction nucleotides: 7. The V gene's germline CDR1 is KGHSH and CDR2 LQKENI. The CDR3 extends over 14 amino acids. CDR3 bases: TGTGCCAGCTATCCCGACAGGGAGTACAATGAGCAGTTCTTC. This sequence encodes CASYPDREYNEQFF.

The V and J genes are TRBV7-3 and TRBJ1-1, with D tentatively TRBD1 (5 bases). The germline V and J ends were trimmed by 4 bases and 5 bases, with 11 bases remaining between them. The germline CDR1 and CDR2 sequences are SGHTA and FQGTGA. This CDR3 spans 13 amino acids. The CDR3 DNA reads TGTGCCAGCAGCTCCTCGCCAGGGACTGAAGCTTTCTTT. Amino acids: CASSSSPGTEAFF.